Below are 27 T cell receptor beta chains sequenced from a single sample in a study of radiotherapy plus CTLA-4 blockade in lung cancer. Measured with immunoSEQ multiplex PCR; TCRdb has only the in-frame clones, and not every one. The sample shows about 32,000 clones, roughly four fifths of them seen only once. This specimen consisted of peripheral blood, obtained from a patient treated with radiotherapy plus ipilimumab. These receptors were taken from a human donor with non-small cell lung cancer that progressed on radiotherapy plus ipilimumab.

This rearrangement joins TRBV2 to TRBJ1-5; unclear D gene. Germline V lookup: CDR1 SNHLY, CDR2 FYNNEI. This CDR3 contains 15 residues. The V and J ends lost 4 bases and 3 bases respectively, with 13 bases between them. DNA of the CDR3: TGTGCCAGCAGTGTATCGTCAGGCCCCAATCAGCCCCAGCATTTT. Translated, it gives CASSVSSGPNQPQHF.

V and J are TRBV10-3 and TRBJ2-7, with 8 bases that match TRBD1. CDR1 is ENHRY, CDR2 SYGVKD, per germline. V shed 8 bases, J shed 3 bases, and the junction held 9 bases outside the gene matches. The CDR3 has 14 amino acids. The CDR3 protein is CAIAAGTGDYEQYF. The CDR3 DNA reads TGTGCCATCGCTGCTGGGACAGGAGACTACGAGCAGTACTTC.

The rearrangement links TRBV10-3 to TRBJ2-1, with 7 bases identical to TRBD2. The CDR3 is 17 residues long. Germline V gene lookup returns CDR1 ENHRY and CDR2 SYGVKD. The ends lost 4 bases at V and 1 base at J; junction bases unmatched: 10. CDR3 region: CAISGETGGSSYNEQFF. The CDR3 DNA reads as TGTGCCATCAGTGGAGAAACGGGGGGTTCTTCCTACAATGAGCAGTTCTTC.

The CDR3: CASSFGPGGVDGYTF. CDR3 DNA: TGTGCCAGCAGCTTTGGGCCAGGGGGCGTAGATGGCTACACCTTC. V usage is TRBV13 and J usage is TRBJ1-2, with 8 bases matching TRBD1. The CDR3 is made up of 15 amino acids. In germline, CDR1 is PRHDT, CDR2 FYEKMQ (reference sequence). Trimming at V came to 3 bases and at J to 6 bases, leaving 9 bases not matched to a gene.

This clone has only a few counts. V gene TRBV27 combines with J gene TRBJ1-2; TRBD1 agrees at 8 bases. Germline loops: CDR1 MNHEY, CDR2 SMNVEV (reference sequence). The CDR3 has 14 amino acids. Trimming removed 6 bases from V and 2 bases from J; junction bases left unmatched: 5. The CDR3 spells CASSQGQGNYGYTF. The CDR3 region has the DNA TGTGCCAGCAGCCAAGGACAGGGCAACTATGGCTACACCTTC.

This clone was counted only a few times. This chain uses TRBV5-1 with TRBJ2-3, with D possibly being TRBD2 (6 bases). With 4 bases removed from V and 4 bases from J, the gap between germline ends came to 16 bases. Germline V CDR1 and CDR2: SGHRS, YFSETQ. This CDR3 spans 15 amino acids. The chain's CDR3 is CASSGRQPGADTQYF. The CDR3 DNA sequence: TGCGCCAGCAGCGGAAGACAGCCGGGGGCAGATACGCAGTATTTT.

The rearrangement uses TRBV5-1 and TRBJ1-2; 9 bases align to TRBD1. The CDR3 is 14 residues long. CDR1 and CDR2 (germline): SGHRS, YFSETQ. With 4 bases clipped from V and 4 bases from J, the junction kept 5 bases outside the gene matches. CDR3 region: CASSKETGGYGYTF. CDR3 sequence (DNA): TGCGCCAGCAGCAAAGAGACAGGGGGCTATGGCTACACCTTC.

The V call is TRBV7-9, the J call TRBJ2-7; TRBD2 aligns across 9 bases. The CDR3 is 17 residues long. CDR1 is SEHNR, CDR2 FQNEAQ, per germline (reference sequence). Trimming took 2 bases from V and 4 from J; bases not matched to a gene: 12. CDR3 DNA: TGTGCCAGCAGCTTAACGAGCGGGGGGTCTACCAGGTACGAGCAGTACTTC. This sequence encodes CASSLTSGGSTRYEQYF. Complete variable domain (other parts from reference TRBV7-9 and TRBJ2-7): DTGVSQNPRHKITKRGQNVTFRCDPISEHNRLYWYRQTLGQGPEFLTYFQNEAQLEKSRLLSDRFSAERPKGSFSTLEIQRTEQGDSAMYLCASSLTSGGSTRYEQYFGPGTRLTVT.

V gene TRBV5-1 combines with J gene TRBJ1-1, with 7 bases aligning to TRBD1. Germline assignment: CDR1 SGHRS and CDR2 YFSETQ. V trimming: 0 bases; J trimming: 4 bases; junction bases outside the gene matches: 3. The CDR3 covers 14 residues. The chain's CDR3 is CASSLARGSTEAFF. In DNA form, the CDR3 reads TGCGCCAGCAGCTTGGCCAGGGGGAGCACTGAAGCTTTCTTT.

The rearrangement uses TRBV5-1 and TRBJ1-2; 9 bases are a match to TRBD1. This CDR3 spans 13 amino acids. V lost 3 bases and J lost 4; bases outside the gene matches: 1. CDR1 and CDR2 (germline): SGHRS, YFSETQ. Here the CDR3 reads CASSSGQGYGYTF. The CDR3 nucleotides read TGCGCCAGCAGCTCGGGACAGGGCTATGGCTACACCTTC.

The V call is TRBV6-5, the J call TRBJ2-7; a weak D match, TRBD1 (6 bases). Germline V lookup: CDR1 MNHEY, CDR2 SVGAGI. V gave up 8 bases and J gave up 4 bases, with 18 bases separating them. CDR3 length: 14 residues. CDR3 protein: CASSKGVSPYEQYF. As DNA, the CDR3 is TGTGCCAGCTCCAAGGGGGTCTCCCCTTACGAGCAGTACTTC.

The chain is built from TRBV5-4 and TRBJ2-1, with 11 bases that match TRBD2. The CDR3 loop spans 17 amino acids. The ends lost 3 bases at V and 0 bases at J; junction bases unmatched: 5. Germline V CDR1 and CDR2: SGHNT, YYREEE (reference sequence). CDR3 in amino acids: CASSSGTSGGSYNEQFF. In nucleotides, the CDR3 is TGTGCCAGCAGCTCGGGAACTAGCGGGGGCTCCTACAATGAGCAGTTCTTC.

In this sample, this clone turned up a few times. CDR3 protein: CASSPVGGTYNSPLHF. The CDR3 DNA reads TGTGCCAGCAGCCCAGTCGGGGGGACCTATAATTCACCCCTCCACTTT. The chain is built from TRBV4-2 and TRBJ1-6; maybe TRBD1 (5 bases). The CDR3 loop spans 16 amino acids. Trimming pared 4 bases from V and 2 bases from J, leaving 12 bases between. CDR1 LGHNA and CDR2 YNFKEQ come from the germline V gene.

The chain links TRBV10-3 to TRBJ2-7; TRBD2 aligns across 14 bases. This CDR3 comprises 16 residues. V was pared by 10 bases and J by 0 bases, with 8 bases of the junction left unmatched. The germline gives CDR1 ENHRY, CDR2 SYGVKD. CDR3 loop: CATGLAGGPSSYEQYF. The CDR3 nucleotides are TGTGCCACAGGACTAGCGGGGGGCCCGAGCTCCTACGAGCAGTACTTC.

The chain uses TRBV7-9 and TRBJ2-5, with TRBD1 as a possible D gene (5 bases). The DNA end is a closer match to TRBJ2-7, so the J assignment may be wrong. The CDR3 runs 14 residues. Germline V CDR1 and CDR2: SEHNR, FQNEAQ (reference sequence). CDR3 DNA: TGTGCCAGCAGCTTACCACAGGCTAACTACGAGCAGTACTTC. Amino acid sequence: CASSLPQANYEQYF.

This clone was counted a few times. The CDR3 DNA reads as TGTGCCAGCAGCCAAGGACAGGGGGGCAACACTGAAGCTTTCTTT. This gives the protein CASSQGQGGNTEAFF. The rearrangement joins TRBV4-2 to TRBJ1-1; TRBD1 agrees at 9 bases. CDR1 is LGHNA, CDR2 YNFKEQ, per germline. The CDR3 is made up of 15 amino acids. The V and J ends lost 1 base and 2 bases, in that order; junction bases with no gene match: 2.

This rearrangement joins TRBV10-3 to TRBJ1-2, with D tentatively TRBD1 (6 bases). The CDR3 length is 12 residues. The V and J ends lost 6 bases and 3 bases respectively, with 8 bases between them. From germline, CDR1 is ENHRY and CDR2 SYGVKD. The CDR3 is CAIRKGDYGYTF. The DNA for the CDR3 is TGTGCCATCAGGAAGGGGGACTATGGCTACACCTTC.

This clone showed up just a few times. The genes are TRBV19 and TRBJ2-1; D is possibly TRBD1 (6 bases). Trimming stripped 6 bases from V and 9 bases from J, with 21 bases between. The germline CDR1 and CDR2 sequences are LNHDA and SQIVND (reference sequence). This CDR3 has 15 residues. CDR3 sequence (DNA): TGTGCCAGTAGACGACCGGGACAATACTTTGGTGAGCAGTTCTTC. It is translated as CASRRPGQYFGEQFF.

This clone was counted a single time. This chain uses TRBV27 with TRBJ2-7; 9 bases fit TRBD1. V shed 5 bases and J 0 bases; nucleotides not matched to a gene: 5. This CDR3 comprises 15 residues. The germline V gene has CDR1 MNHEY and CDR2 SMNVEV (reference sequence). The CDR3 spells CASSPRDRASYEQYF. The CDR3 DNA is TGTGCCAGCAGTCCCCGGGACAGGGCCTCCTACGAGCAGTACTTC.

In this sample, this clone turned up once. The rearrangement links TRBV29-1 to TRBJ2-5, with TRBD1 as a possible D gene (5 bases). Per germline, CDR1 SQVTM and CDR2 ANQGSEA. The CDR3 consists of 16 residues. V lost 0 bases and J 2 bases, leaving 16 bases between the germline ends. The CDR3 sequence: CSVEEVRAGPQETQYF. The DNA for the CDR3 is TGCAGCGTTGAAGAGGTTAGGGCAGGGCCTCAAGAGACCCAGTACTTC.

This clone has just one count. The chain has TRBV4-1 and TRBJ1-1; TRBD1 matches at 7 bases. The germline CDR1 and CDR2 sequences are MGHRA and YSYEKL. CDR3 length: 16 residues. V was pared by 2 bases and J by 9 bases, with 15 bases of the junction left unmatched. This CDR3 is CASSQIPPRQGVKAFF. The CDR3, as DNA: TGCGCCAGCAGCCAAATCCCTCCGCGACAGGGAGTAAAAGCTTTCTTT.

The chain recombines TRBV6-6 with TRBJ1-2; the D gene is possibly TRBD1 (5 bases). The CDR3 sequence is 12 residues long. Germline CDR1 MNHNY, CDR2 SVGAGI (reference sequence). The V and J ends lost 2 bases and 14 bases respectively, with 15 bases between them. The CDR3 nucleotides are TGTGCCAGCAGTTACACTCAGGGTCCTAAGACCTTC. This gives the protein CASSYTQGPKTF.

This clone is medium-sized by share. The J gene is TRBJ1-3, the V gene TRBV7-2; 7 nucleotides align to TRBD1. Per the germline V gene, CDR1 is SGHTA and CDR2 is FQGNSA. CDR3 length equals 15 residues. J was trimmed by 2 bases and V by 1 base; bases with no gene match: 2. The CDR3 region has the DNA TGTGCCAGCAGCTTAGACAGGGGCGCTGGAAACACCATATATTTT. Amino acids: CASSLDRGAGNTIYF.

The V gene is TRBV18, the J gene TRBJ2-1; possible D gene TRBD2, 6 bases. The germline gives CDR1 KGHSH, CDR2 LQKENI. The CDR3 loop spans 13 amino acids. V lost 5 bases, J lost 6 bases, and 11 bases lay in between. DNA for the CDR3: TGTGCCAGCTCAAGGGAGCGGGCCAATGAGCAGTTCTTC. The encoded protein is CASSRERANEQFF.

This clone was observed a single time. The gene calls are TRBV19 and TRBJ1-1; D is possibly TRBD1 (5 bases). V was cut by 7 bases and J by 0 bases, with 15 bases left in between. This CDR3 spans 15 amino acids. Germline-derived CDR1 and CDR2 are LNHDA and SQIVND (reference sequence). As DNA, the CDR3 is TGTGCCAGTAAGACGGGACTTCGATTGAACACTGAAGCTTTCTTT. This gives the protein CASKTGLRLNTEAFF.

V is TRBV29-1 and J is TRBJ2-2; no firm D call. Trimming removed 3 bases from V and 6 bases from J, with 11 bases in between. The CDR3 length is 13 residues. In germline, CDR1 is SQVTM, CDR2 ANQGSEA. Here the CDR3 DNA reads TGCAGCGTTGATCTTTCCCCAGCCGGGGAGCTGTTTTTT. This codes for CSVDLSPAGELFF.

In nucleotides, the CDR3 is TGTGCCAGCAGTGAAAACCGGGGACAGGGTCGAGTGCCCCAGCATTTT. Translating it yields CASSENRGQGRVPQHF. The J gene is TRBJ1-5, the V gene TRBV6-1; 9 positions agree with TRBD1. The V gene's germline CDR1 is MNHNS and CDR2 SASEGT. The CDR3 is 16 residues long. Trimming took 2 bases from V and 9 from J; bases not matched to a gene: 11.